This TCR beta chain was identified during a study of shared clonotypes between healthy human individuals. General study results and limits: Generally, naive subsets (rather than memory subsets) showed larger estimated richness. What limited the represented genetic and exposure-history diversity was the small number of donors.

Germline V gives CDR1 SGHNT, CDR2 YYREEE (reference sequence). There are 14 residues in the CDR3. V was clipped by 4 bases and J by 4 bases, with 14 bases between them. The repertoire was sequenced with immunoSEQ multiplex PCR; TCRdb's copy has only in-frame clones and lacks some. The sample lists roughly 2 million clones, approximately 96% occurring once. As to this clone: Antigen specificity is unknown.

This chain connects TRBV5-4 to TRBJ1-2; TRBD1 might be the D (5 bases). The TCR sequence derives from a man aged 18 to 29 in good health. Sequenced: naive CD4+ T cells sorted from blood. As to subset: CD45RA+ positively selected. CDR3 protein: CASSIRADLYGYTF. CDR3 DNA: TGTGCCAGCAGCATCAGGGCGGATCTCTATGGCTACACCTTC.